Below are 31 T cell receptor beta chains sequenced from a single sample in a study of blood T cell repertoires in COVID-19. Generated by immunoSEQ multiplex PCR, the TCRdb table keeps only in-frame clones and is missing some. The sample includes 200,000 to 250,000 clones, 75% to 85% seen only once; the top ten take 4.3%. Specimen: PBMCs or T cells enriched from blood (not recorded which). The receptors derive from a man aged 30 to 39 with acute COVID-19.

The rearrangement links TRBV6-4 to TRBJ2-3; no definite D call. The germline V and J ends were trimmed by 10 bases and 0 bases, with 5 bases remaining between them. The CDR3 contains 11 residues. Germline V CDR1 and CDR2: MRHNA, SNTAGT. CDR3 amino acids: CATRSTDTQYF. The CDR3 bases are TGTGCCACCCGTAGCACAGATACGCAGTATTTT.

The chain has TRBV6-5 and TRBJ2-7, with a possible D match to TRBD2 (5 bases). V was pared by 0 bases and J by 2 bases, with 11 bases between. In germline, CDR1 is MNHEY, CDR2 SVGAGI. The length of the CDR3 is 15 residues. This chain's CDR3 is CASSYSTNVAYEQYF. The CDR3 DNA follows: TGTGCCAGCAGTTACTCGACTAATGTTGCCTACGAGCAGTACTTC.

The CDR3 region has the DNA TGTGCCTGGAGTGTGCGCGGGGGGGGGCAAGAGACCCAGTACTTC. Protein product: CAWSVRGGGQETQYF. The chain recombines TRBV30 with TRBJ2-5, with 9 nucleotides matching TRBD2. CDR1 and CDR2 from the germline V gene are GTSNPN and SVGIG (reference sequence). J lost 2 bases, V lost 0 bases, and 4 bases had no gene match. CDR3 length: 15 residues.

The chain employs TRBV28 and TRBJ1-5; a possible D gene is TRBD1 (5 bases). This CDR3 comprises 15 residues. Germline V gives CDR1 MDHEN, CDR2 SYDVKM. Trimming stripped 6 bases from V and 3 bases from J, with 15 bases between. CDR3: CASSPGGKHNQPQHF. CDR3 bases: TGTGCCAGCAGCCCGGGGGGGAAACACAATCAGCCCCAGCATTTT.

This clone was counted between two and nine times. The DNA for the CDR3 is TGTGCCAGCAGCCCAACGGACAGGGGCCCTGCCGGGCAGTACTTC. As protein: CASSPTDRGPAGQYF. J is TRBJ2-7 and V is TRBV7-3, with 9 positions matching TRBD1. The trim removed 5 bases at V and 9 bases at J, leaving 14 bases unmatched. The CDR3 contains 15 residues. The V gene's germline CDR1 is SGHTA and CDR2 FQGTGA.

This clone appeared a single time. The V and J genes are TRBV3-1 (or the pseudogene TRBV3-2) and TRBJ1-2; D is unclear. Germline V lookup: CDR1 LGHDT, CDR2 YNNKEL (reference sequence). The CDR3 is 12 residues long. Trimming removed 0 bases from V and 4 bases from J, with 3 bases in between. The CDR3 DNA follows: TGTGCCAGCAGCCAAGAGGCCTATGGCTACACCTTC. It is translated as CASSQEAYGYTF.

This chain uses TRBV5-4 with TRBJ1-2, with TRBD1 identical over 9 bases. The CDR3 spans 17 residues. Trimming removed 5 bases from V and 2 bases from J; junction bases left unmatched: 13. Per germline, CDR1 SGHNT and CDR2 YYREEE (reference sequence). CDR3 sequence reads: CASSIFTGGDLNYGYTF. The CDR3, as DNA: TGTGCCAGCAGTATTTTTACAGGGGGCGACCTAAACTATGGCTACACCTTC.

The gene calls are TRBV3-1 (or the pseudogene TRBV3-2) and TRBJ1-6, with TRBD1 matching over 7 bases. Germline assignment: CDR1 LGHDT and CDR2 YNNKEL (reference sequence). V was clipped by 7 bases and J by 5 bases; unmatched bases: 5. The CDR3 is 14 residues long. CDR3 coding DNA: TGTGCCAGCAAGCTAGGGGGCAATAATTCACCCCTCCACTTT. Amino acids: CASKLGGNNSPLHF.

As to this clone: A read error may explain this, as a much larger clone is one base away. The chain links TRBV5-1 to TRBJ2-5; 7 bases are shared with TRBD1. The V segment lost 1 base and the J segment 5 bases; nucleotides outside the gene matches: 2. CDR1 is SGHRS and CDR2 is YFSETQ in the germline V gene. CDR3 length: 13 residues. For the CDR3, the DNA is TGCGCCAGCAGCTTGTCAGGGGGTGAGACCCAGTACTTC. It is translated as CASSLSGGETQYF. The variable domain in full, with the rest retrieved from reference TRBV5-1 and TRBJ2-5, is KAGVTQTPRYLIKTRGQQVTLSCSPISGHRSVSWYQQTPGQGLQFLFEYFSETQRNKGNFPGRFSGRQFSNSRSEMNVSTLELGDSALYLCASSLSGGETQYFGPGTRLLVL.

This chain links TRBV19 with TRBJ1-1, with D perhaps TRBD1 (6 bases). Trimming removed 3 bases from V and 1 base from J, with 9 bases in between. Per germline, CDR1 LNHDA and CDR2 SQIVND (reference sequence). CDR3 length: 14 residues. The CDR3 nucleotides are TGTGCCAGTAGTATCTCACAGGGGAACACTGAAGCTTTCTTT. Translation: CASSISQGNTEAFF.

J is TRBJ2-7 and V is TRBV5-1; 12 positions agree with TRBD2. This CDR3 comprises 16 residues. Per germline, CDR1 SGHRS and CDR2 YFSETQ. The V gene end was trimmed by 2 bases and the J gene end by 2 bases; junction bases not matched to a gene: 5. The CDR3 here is CASSFSRTSGTYEQYF. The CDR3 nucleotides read TGCGCCAGCAGCTTCAGCCGGACTAGCGGGACCTACGAGCAGTACTTC.

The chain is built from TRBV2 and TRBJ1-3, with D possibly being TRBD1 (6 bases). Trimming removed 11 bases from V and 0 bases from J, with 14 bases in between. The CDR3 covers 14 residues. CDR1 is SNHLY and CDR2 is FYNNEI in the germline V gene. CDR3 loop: CAWGRGNSGNTIYF. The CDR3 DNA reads TGTGCCTGGGGGAGGGGGAACTCTGGAAACACCATATATTTT.

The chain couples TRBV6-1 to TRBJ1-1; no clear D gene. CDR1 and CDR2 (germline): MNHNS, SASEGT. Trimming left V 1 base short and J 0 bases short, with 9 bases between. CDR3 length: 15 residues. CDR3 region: CASSEGVLMNTEAFF. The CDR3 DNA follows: TGTGCCAGCAGTGAAGGAGTCCTCATGAACACTGAAGCTTTCTTT.

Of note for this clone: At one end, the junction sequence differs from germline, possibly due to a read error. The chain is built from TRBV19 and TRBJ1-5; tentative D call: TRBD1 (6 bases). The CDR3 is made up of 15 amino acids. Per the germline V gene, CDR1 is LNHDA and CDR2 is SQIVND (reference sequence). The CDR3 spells CASTAGGRGNHPQHF. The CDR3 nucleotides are TGTGCCAGTACCGCTGGTGGCAGGGGCAATCATCCCCAGCATTTT.

Written as DNA, the CDR3 is TGCGCCAGCAGTCAAAACGGAGGTTTGTTTTTT. Its translation is CASSQNGGLFF. The V gene is TRBV23-1, the J gene TRBJ2-2; maybe TRBD2 (5 bases). TRBV23-1 qualifies as an ORF whose function is uncertain. The germline V and J ends were trimmed by 2 bases and 15 bases, with 10 bases remaining between them. The length of the CDR3 is 11 residues.

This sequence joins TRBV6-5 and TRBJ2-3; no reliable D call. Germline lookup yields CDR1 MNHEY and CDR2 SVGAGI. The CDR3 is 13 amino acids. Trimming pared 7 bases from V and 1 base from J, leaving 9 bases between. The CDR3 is CASNNMGTDTQYF. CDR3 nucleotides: TGTGCCAGCAATAACATGGGCACAGATACGCAGTATTTT.

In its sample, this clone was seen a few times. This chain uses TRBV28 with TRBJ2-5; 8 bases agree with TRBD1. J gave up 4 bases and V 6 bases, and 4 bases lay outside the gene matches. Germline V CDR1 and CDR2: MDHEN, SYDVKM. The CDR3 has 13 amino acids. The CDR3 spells CASRQGGGETQYF. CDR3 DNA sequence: TGTGCCAGCAGACAGGGGGGAGGAGAGACCCAGTACTTC.

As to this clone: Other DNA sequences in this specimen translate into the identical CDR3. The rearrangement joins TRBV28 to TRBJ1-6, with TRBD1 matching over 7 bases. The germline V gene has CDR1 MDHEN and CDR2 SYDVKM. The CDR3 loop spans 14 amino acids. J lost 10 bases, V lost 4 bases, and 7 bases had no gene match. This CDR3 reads CASSYRGGGSPLHF. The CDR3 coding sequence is TGTGCCAGCAGTTACAGGGGAGGAGGATCACCCCTCCACTTT. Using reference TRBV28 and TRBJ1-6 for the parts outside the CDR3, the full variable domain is DVKVTQSSRYLVKRTGEKVFLECVQDMDHENMFWYRQDPGLGLRLIYFSYDVKMKEKGDIPEGYSVSREKKERFSLILESASTNQTSMYLCASSYRGGGSPLHFGNGTRLTVT.

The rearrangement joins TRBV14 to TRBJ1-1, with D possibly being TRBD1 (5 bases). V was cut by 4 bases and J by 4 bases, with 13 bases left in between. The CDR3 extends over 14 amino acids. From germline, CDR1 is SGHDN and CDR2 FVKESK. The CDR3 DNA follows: TGTGCCAGCAGCCTTCAGGGAGGGAGCACTGAAGCTTTCTTT. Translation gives CASSLQGGSTEAFF.

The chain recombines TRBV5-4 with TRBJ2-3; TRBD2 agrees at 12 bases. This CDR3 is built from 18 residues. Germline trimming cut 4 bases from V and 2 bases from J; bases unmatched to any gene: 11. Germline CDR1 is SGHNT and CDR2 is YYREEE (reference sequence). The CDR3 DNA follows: TGTGCCAGCAGCCGGGGTCCACTAGCGGGGGGTGCCACAGATACGCAGTATTTT. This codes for CASSRGPLAGGATDTQYF. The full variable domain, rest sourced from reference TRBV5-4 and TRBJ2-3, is ETGVTQSPTHLIKTRGQQVTLRCSSQSGHNTVSWYQQALGQGPQFIFQYYREEENGRGNFPPRFSGLQFPNYSSELNVNALELDDSALYLCASSRGPLAGGATDTQYFGPGTRLTVL.

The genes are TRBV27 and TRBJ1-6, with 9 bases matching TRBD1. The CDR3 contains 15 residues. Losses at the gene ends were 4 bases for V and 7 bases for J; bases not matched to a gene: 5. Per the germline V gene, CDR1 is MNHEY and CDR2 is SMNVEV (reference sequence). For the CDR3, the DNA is TGTGCCAGCAGTTGGGGACAGGGAGGGAATTCACCCCTCCACTTT. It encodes CASSWGQGGNSPLHF.

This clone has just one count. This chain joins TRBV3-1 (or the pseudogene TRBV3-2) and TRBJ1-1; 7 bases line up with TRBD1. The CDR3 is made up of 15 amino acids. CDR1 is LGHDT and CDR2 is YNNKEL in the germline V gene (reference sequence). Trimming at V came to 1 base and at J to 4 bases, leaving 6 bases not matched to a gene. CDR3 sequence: CASSQAQGTGTEAFF. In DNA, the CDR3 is TGTGCCAGCAGCCAAGCACAGGGGACGGGCACTGAAGCTTTCTTT.

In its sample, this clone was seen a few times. The CDR3 protein is CATSRQQGHYGYTF. The CDR3 DNA sequence: TGTGCCACCAGCAGACAGCAGGGGCACTATGGCTACACCTTC. V gene TRBV15 combines with J gene TRBJ1-2, with D perhaps matching TRBD1 (6 bases). V lost 2 bases to trimming and J lost 3 bases, with 10 bases between them. This CDR3 contains 14 residues. Germline-derived CDR1 and CDR2 are LNHNV and YYDKDF (reference sequence).

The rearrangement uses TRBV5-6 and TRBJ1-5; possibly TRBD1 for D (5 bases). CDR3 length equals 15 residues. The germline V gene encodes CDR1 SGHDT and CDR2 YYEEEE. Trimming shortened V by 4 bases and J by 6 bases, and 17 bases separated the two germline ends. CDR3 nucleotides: TGTGCCAGCAGCCGGACGTGGGGGGGAGGTCAGCCCCAGCATTTT. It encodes CASSRTWGGGQPQHF.

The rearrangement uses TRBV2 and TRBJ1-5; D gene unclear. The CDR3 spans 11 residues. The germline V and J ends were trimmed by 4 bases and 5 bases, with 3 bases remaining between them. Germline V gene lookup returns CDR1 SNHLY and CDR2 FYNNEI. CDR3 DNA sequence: TGTGCCAGCAGTGTCGATCAGCCCCAGCATTTT. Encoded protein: CASSVDQPQHF. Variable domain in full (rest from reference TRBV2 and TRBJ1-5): EPEVTQTPSHQVTQMGQEVILRCVPISNHLYFYWYRQILGQKVEFLVSFYNNEISEKSEIFDDQFSVERPDGSNFTLKIRSTKLEDSAMYFCASSVDQPQHFGDGTRLSIL.

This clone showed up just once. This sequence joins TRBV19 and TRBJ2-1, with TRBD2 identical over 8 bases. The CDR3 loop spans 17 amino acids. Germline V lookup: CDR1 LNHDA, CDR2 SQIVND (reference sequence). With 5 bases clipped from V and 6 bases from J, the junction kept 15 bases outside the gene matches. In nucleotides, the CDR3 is TGTGCCAGTAGTGTCCGACTGGGCGGGGGGTCAGTCAATGAGCAGTTCTTC. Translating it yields CASSVRLGGGSVNEQFF.

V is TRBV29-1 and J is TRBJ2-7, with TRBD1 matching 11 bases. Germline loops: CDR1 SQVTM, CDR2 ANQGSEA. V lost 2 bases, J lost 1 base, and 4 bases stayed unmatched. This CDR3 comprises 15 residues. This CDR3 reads CSVESGQGGSYEQYF. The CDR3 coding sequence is TGCAGCGTTGAATCGGGACAGGGGGGATCCTACGAGCAGTACTTC.

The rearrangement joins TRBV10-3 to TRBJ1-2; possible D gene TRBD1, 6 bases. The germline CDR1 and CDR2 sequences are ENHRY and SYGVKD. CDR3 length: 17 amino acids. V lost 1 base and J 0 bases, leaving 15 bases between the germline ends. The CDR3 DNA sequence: TGTGCCATCAGTGAGTTGGGGACGACAGGAGCTAACTATGGCTACACCTTC. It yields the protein CAISELGTTGANYGYTF.

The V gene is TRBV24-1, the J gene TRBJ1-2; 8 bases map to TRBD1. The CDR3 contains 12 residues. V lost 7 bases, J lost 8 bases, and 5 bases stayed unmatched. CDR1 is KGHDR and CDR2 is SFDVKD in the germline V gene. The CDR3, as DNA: TGTGCCACCAGGAGCAGGGGGCTGGGCTACACCTTC. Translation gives CATRSRGLGYTF.

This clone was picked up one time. The DNA for the CDR3 is TGTGCCAGCAGCCCCAGGTTCGATGAGCAGTTCTTC. Translated: CASSPRFDEQFF. This rearrangement joins TRBV11-3 to TRBJ2-1; D gene ambiguous. Per germline, CDR1 SGHNT and CDR2 YENEEA. This CDR3 comprises 12 residues. The ends were cut back, 5 bases at V and 8 bases at J, with 10 bases in the middle.

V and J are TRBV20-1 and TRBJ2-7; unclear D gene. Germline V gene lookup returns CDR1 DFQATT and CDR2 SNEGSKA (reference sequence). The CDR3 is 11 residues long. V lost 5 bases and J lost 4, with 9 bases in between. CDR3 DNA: TGCAGTGCTCAGACTTCTTACGAGCAGTACTTC. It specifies CSAQTSYEQYF.